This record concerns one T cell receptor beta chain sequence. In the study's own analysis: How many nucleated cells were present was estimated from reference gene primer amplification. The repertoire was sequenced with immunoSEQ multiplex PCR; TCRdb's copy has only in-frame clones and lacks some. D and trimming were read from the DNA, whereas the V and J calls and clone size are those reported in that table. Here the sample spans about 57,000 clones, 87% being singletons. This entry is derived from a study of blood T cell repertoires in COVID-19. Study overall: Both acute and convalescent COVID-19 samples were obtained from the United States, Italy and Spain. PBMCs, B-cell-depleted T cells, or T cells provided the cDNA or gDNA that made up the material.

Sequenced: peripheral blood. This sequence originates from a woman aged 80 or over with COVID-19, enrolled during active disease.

The CDR3 reads CASSQVTGGRQETQYF. As DNA, the CDR3 is TGTGCCAGCAGCCAAGTGACGGGGGGGCGCCAAGAGACCCAGTACTTC. V and J are TRBV3-1 (or the pseudogene TRBV3-2) and TRBJ2-5; TRBD2 agrees at 8 bases. The V gene's germline CDR1 is LGHDT and CDR2 YNNKEL (reference sequence). Trimming at V came to 1 base and at J to 1 base, leaving 5 bases not matched to a gene. There are 16 residues in the CDR3.